Listed here are 28 T cell receptor beta chains from one sample, sequenced in a study of regulatory T cells in long-lasting Graves disease (dated by TCRdb to about 2021). The library was produced with multiplex PCR. For sequencing, an Illumina HiSeq 4000 was employed. CDR3 regions were amplified by Arm-PCR with iRepertoire HTBI primers to construct TCR beta libraries. TCRdb reanalyzed the raw reads on its own, using fastp at Q25 for trimming and MiXCR for clone calling, and kept in-frame beta chains. Merged by CDR3 protein, the rows form single entries marked with the most common genes and DNA. The sample table records 400,000 to 500,000 distinct CDR3 sequences; 20% to 25% of these occur just once. Of the sample, 13% to 15% falls within the top ten clones. The time point label, read with the paper, signifies: persistent/refractory GD, antithyroid drugs over 5 years with positive TRAb. RNA was extracted from PBMCs in TRIzol for both TCR sequencing and RNA sequencing.

This sample comprised peripheral blood mononuclear cells (PBMCs), obtained when the disease was refractory, from a patient treated with antithyroid drugs. These TCRs come from a female donor with Graves disease.

This clonotype was observed at least ten times. The rearrangement joins TRBV3-1 to TRBJ1-1, with 8 nucleotides matching TRBD1. V shed 8 bases and J 1 base; nucleotides not matched to a gene: 6. The CDR3 is 14 residues long. Germline CDR1 reads LGHDT; CDR2 reads YNNKEL (reference sequence). The CDR3 bases are TGTGCCAGCCATAGGACAGGGACGAACACTGAAGCTTTCTTT. Protein sequence: CASHRTGTNTEAFF.

This chain joins TRBV19 and TRBJ2-1, with 11 bases lining up with TRBD2. The ends lost 2 bases at V and 0 bases at J; junction bases unmatched: 3. Germline V gene sequence: CDR1 LNHDA, CDR2 SQIVND (reference sequence). The CDR3 spans 17 residues. CDR3 amino acids: CASSIMGLAASYNEQFF. CDR3 in DNA: TGTGCCAGTAGTATAATGGGACTAGCGGCCTCCTACAATGAGCAGTTCTTC.

This clonotype was seen only a few times. CDR3 coding DNA: TGTGCCAGCAGCCCGGGACTGATTAATGAAAAACTGTTTTTT. Residues: CASSPGLINEKLFF. The J gene is TRBJ1-4, the V gene TRBV3-1; the D gene is possibly TRBD1 (5 bases). Germline V gene data show CDR1 as LGHDT and CDR2 as YNNKEL (reference sequence). The CDR3 has 14 amino acids. Trimming stripped 4 bases from V and 4 bases from J, with 10 bases between. Complete variable domain (other parts from reference TRBV3-1 and TRBJ1-4): DTAVSQTPKYLVTQMGNDKSIKCEQNLGHDTMYWYKQDSKKFLKIMFSYNNKELIINETVPNRFSPKSPDKAHLNLHINSLELGDSAVYFCASSPGLINEKLFFGSGTQLSVL.

Worth noting for this clonotype: A much bigger clone sits one base away, suggesting this may be a read error. This chain links TRBV20-1 with TRBJ2-7; no clear D gene. The CDR3 loop spans 12 amino acids. Per the germline V gene, CDR1 is DFQATT and CDR2 is SNEGSKA (reference sequence). Trimming pared 7 bases from V and 0 bases from J, leaving 10 bases between. The CDR3 DNA reads as TGCAGTGTCCGCCTGTCCTCCTACGAGCAGTACTTC. As protein: CSVRLSSYEQYF.

The V and J genes are TRBV15 and TRBJ2-2, with D unclear. The CDR3 extends over 14 amino acids. V was cut by 1 base and J by 4 bases, with 7 bases left in between. From germline, CDR1 is LNHNV and CDR2 YYDKDF (reference sequence). The CDR3 DNA reads as TGTGCCACCAGCAGAGGGCAGTCCACCGGGGAGCTGTTTTTT. Protein sequence: CATSRGQSTGELFF.

This clonotype was seen many times. The chain combines TRBV2 with TRBJ1-1, with D perhaps TRBD1 (6 bases). CDR3 length: 14 residues. In germline, CDR1 is SNHLY, CDR2 FYNNEI. V was cut by 4 bases and J by 0 bases, with 9 bases left in between. The CDR3 loop reads CASSGWGLNTEAFF. The CDR3 DNA sequence: TGTGCCAGCAGTGGTTGGGGGCTGAACACTGAAGCTTTCTTT.

The chain couples TRBV20-1 to TRBJ2-2, with D uncertain. The germline CDR1 and CDR2 sequences are DFQATT and SNEGSKA (reference sequence). V was shortened by 6 bases and J by 2 bases, with 10 bases between the two germline ends. The CDR3 spans 13 residues. In DNA, the CDR3 is TGCAGTGCCACCCTCCAAAACACCGGGGAGCTGTTTTTT. Its translation: CSATLQNTGELFF.

This chain joins TRBV20-1 and TRBJ2-7, with D uncertain. The CDR3 totals 13 residues. In germline, CDR1 is DFQATT, CDR2 SNEGSKA (reference sequence). With 4 bases removed from V and 5 bases from J, the gap between germline ends came to 15 bases. The CDR3 loop is CSAIVSVTDEQYF. The CDR3 region has the DNA TGCAGTGCTATAGTTTCAGTAACCGACGAGCAGTACTTC.

This clonotype was recorded many times. The chain is built from TRBV28 and TRBJ2-2; 8 nucleotides line up with TRBD2. The germline gives CDR1 MDHEN, CDR2 SYDVKM. With 3 bases clipped from V and 4 bases from J, the junction kept 10 bases outside the gene matches. The CDR3 consists of 17 residues. CDR3 bases: TGTGCCAGCAGTTTTTTACTAGCGGAAACCAGCACCGGGGAGCTGTTTTTT. It encodes CASSFLLAETSTGELFF. Based on the CDR3 plus reference TRBV28 and TRBJ2-2, the full variable domain is DVKVTQSSRYLVKRTGEKVFLECVQDMDHENMFWYRQDPGLGLRLIYFSYDVKMKEKGDIPEGYSVSREKKERFSLILESASTNQTSMYLCASSFLLAETSTGELFFGEGSRLTVL.

Many counts were recorded for this clonotype. The chain recombines TRBV2 with TRBJ1-6; tentatively, D is TRBD1 (5 bases). The CDR3 spans 15 residues. Per germline, CDR1 SNHLY and CDR2 FYNNEI. V was clipped by 2 bases and J by 6 bases, with 11 bases between them. The CDR3 DNA sequence: TGTGCCAGCAGTGAATTGGGGGAGGGTAATTCACCCCTCCACTTT. As protein: CASSELGEGNSPLHF.

This clonotype was seen ten or more times. This chain joins TRBV7-3 and TRBJ2-5; 7 nucleotides agree with TRBD1. The junction had 10 bases not matched to a gene; V was cut back by 4 bases and J by 5 bases. CDR3 length equals 15 residues. The V gene's germline CDR1 is SGHTA and CDR2 FQGTGA. The CDR3 DNA reads as TGTGCCAGCAGCTCCACGGGACAGACTTGGGAGACCCAGTACTTC. Translation: CASSSTGQTWETQYF.

This clonotype was found many times. The V gene is TRBV6-1, the J gene TRBJ1-2, with unresolved D. The germline CDR1 and CDR2 sequences are MNHNS and SASEGT. V lost 5 bases and J 0 bases, leaving 10 bases between the germline ends. This CDR3 region has 14 residues. The DNA of the CDR3 is TGTGCCAGCAGTCCCCAACCTACTAACTATGGCTACACCTTC. It yields the protein CASSPQPTNYGYTF.

This clonotype was detected only a few times. The chain employs TRBV20-1 and TRBJ2-5; D uncertain. The V and J ends lost 3 bases and 0 bases respectively, with 8 bases between them. The CDR3 loop spans 13 amino acids. The V gene's germline CDR1 is DFQATT and CDR2 SNEGSKA (reference sequence). CDR3 amino acids: CSASLVNQETQYF. As DNA, the CDR3 is TGCAGTGCTAGTTTGGTTAACCAAGAGACCCAGTACTTC.

The chain joins TRBV7-9 to TRBJ2-2; D is possibly TRBD1 or TRBD2 (6 bases each). Trimming cost V 6 bases and J 2 bases, with 22 bases left between them. Germline loops: CDR1 SEHNR, CDR2 FQNEAQ (reference sequence). The CDR3 is 18 residues long. The CDR3 region is CASRGAGTKPPNTGELFF. In DNA form, the CDR3 reads TGTGCCAGCAGGGGGGCGGGGACGAAACCCCCCAACACCGGGGAGCTGTTTTTT.

This rearrangement joins TRBV29-1 to TRBJ1-1, with 10 nucleotides matching TRBD1. This CDR3 has 14 amino acids. Germline CDR1 SQVTM, CDR2 ANQGSEA. Trimming cost V 4 bases and J 4 bases; bases outside gene matches: 6. The CDR3 loop is CSVGRQGASTEAFF. The CDR3 DNA follows: TGCAGCGTTGGGAGACAGGGGGCGAGCACTGAAGCTTTCTTT.

This clonotype has just one count. Possible read error: a much larger clone is one base away. This rearrangement joins TRBV28 to TRBJ2-2; TRBD1 matches 8 bases. Germline CDR1 is MDHEN and CDR2 is SYDVKM. The CDR3 has 15 amino acids. The trim removed 8 bases at V and 1 base at J, leaving 6 bases unmatched. CDR3 loop: CASGQGARNTGELFF. DNA for the CDR3: TGTGCCAGCGGGCAGGGGGCCAGGAACACCGGGGAGCTGTTTTTT.

Note on this clonotype: A junction boundary mismatches the germline segment, possibly from a read error. V usage is TRBV6-2 or TRBV6-3 and J usage is TRBJ2-1; D possibly corresponds to TRBD1 (5 bases). The germline CDR1 and CDR2 sequences are MNHEY and SVGEGT. The CDR3 sequence is 15 residues long. The CDR3 loop reads CASSDSRGSYNEQFF. The CDR3 coding sequence is TGTGCCAGCAGTGACTCAAGGGGATCCTACAATGAGCAGTTCTTC.

The V call is TRBV4-1, the J call TRBJ1-2; the D gene is possibly TRBD1 (5 bases). The CDR3 runs to 15 residues. Trimming took 4 bases from V and 6 from J, leaving 18 bases between them. From germline, CDR1 is MGHRA and CDR2 YSYEKL. The CDR3 sequence: CASSLGPRTTNGYTF. DNA of the CDR3: TGCGCCAGCAGCCTGGGACCGAGAACAACTAATGGCTACACCTTC.

This clonotype occurred a few times. In nucleotides, the CDR3 is TGTGCCAGCAGCTTAGCTAATGGTAGGGAAGAGACCCAGTACTTC. Protein: CASSLANGREETQYF. The genes are TRBV7-9 and TRBJ2-5; D not certain. In germline, CDR1 is SEHNR, CDR2 FQNEAQ (reference sequence). The CDR3 covers 15 residues. Trimming stripped 0 bases from V and 3 bases from J, with 11 bases between.

In this sample, this clonotype turned up many times. The V call is TRBV7-8, the J call TRBJ1-1, with a tentative D call TRBD1 (6 bases). Germline assignment: CDR1 SGHVS and CDR2 FQNEAQ. Trimming removed 4 bases from V and 0 bases from J, with 15 bases in between. This CDR3 is built from 16 residues. In DNA, the CDR3 is TGTGCCAGCAGCTATGGACAGCATACTTTGAACACTGAAGCTTTCTTT. This codes for CASSYGQHTLNTEAFF.

This chain joins TRBV20-1 and TRBJ2-3; 10 nucleotides line up with TRBD2. The length of the CDR3 is 14 residues. Germline V gene data show CDR1 as DFQATT and CDR2 as SNEGSKA (reference sequence). J was trimmed by 2 bases and V by 7 bases; bases with no gene match: 6. The CDR3 nucleotides are TGCAGTGTCCCACTAGCGGGAAACACAGATACGCAGTATTTT. It translates to CSVPLAGNTDTQYF.

The rearrangement links TRBV11-1 to TRBJ1-1; D gene unclear. Per the germline V gene, CDR1 is SGHAT and CDR2 is FQDESV (reference sequence). The length of the CDR3 is 15 residues. The ends were cut back, 3 bases at V and 1 base at J, with 12 bases in the middle. The chain's CDR3 is CASSLGGLRNTEAFF. DNA for the CDR3: TGTGCCAGCAGCTTGGGAGGACTTCGGAACACTGAAGCTTTCTTT.

The chain employs TRBV19 and TRBJ2-2; 7 bases match TRBD1. This CDR3 region has 15 residues. With V trimmed by 7 bases and J by 3 bases, 8 bases remained unmatched. From germline, CDR1 is LNHDA and CDR2 SQIVND (reference sequence). CDR3 sequence reads: CASTEVDRDTGELFF. CDR3 coding DNA: TGTGCCAGTACTGAGGTAGACAGGGACACCGGGGAGCTGTTTTTT.

The chain recombines TRBV5-1 with TRBJ2-5; D possibly corresponds to TRBD2 (5 bases). Germline CDR1 is SGHRS and CDR2 is YFSETQ. The CDR3 has 15 amino acids. Trimming shortened V by 0 bases and J by 1 base, and 10 bases separated the two germline ends. The CDR3 reads CASSLGSSSQETQYF. CDR3 nucleotide sequence: TGCGCCAGCAGCTTGGGTTCTAGCAGCCAAGAGACCCAGTACTTC.

The J gene is TRBJ2-5, the V gene TRBV11-2; D is possibly TRBD2 (6 bases). Germline CDR1 reads SGHAT; CDR2 reads FQNNGV. V was cut by 2 bases and J by 4 bases, with 14 bases left in between. This CDR3 has 15 amino acids. The CDR3 protein is CASSLNTGALETQYF. The DNA of the CDR3 is TGTGCCAGCAGCTTAAATACGGGAGCGTTAGAGACCCAGTACTTC.

The table lists this clonotype with many counts. V usage is TRBV5-1 and J usage is TRBJ2-5, with 10 bases matching TRBD1. From germline, CDR1 is SGHRS and CDR2 YFSETQ. V dropped 5 bases and J dropped 5; count of bases not matched to a gene: 12. CDR3 size: 16 residues. DNA for the CDR3: TGCGCCAGCAGGGTGACGCCCGGGACAGGGGTTGAGACCCAGTACTTC. Translation gives CASRVTPGTGVETQYF.

In this sample, this clonotype turned up many times. The V and J genes are TRBV6-5 and TRBJ1-5; D gene uncertain. This CDR3 region has 13 residues. V lost 0 bases to trimming and J lost 5 bases, with 5 bases between them. CDR1 and CDR2 from the germline V gene are MNHEY and SVGAGI. The CDR3 DNA sequence: TGTGCCAGCAGTTACTCCAGCTATCAGCCCCAGCATTTT. Its protein is CASSYSSYQPQHF.

This clonotype was counted once. This may be a read error, as it is one base from a much larger clone. The V and J genes are TRBV6-1 and TRBJ2-5; 8 positions match TRBD2. Germline CDR1 MNHNS, CDR2 SASEGT. The J segment lost 4 bases and the V segment lost 5 bases, leaving 6 bases of the junction unmatched. The CDR3 has 14 amino acids. The CDR3 coding sequence is TGTGCCAGCAGTCATAGAGCGGGAGTAGAGACCCAGTACTTC. It yields the protein CASSHRAGVETQYF.